This TCR beta chain stems from a study of vaccination effects on CD4 cells after COVID-19. Peptide-pool stimulation followed by sequencing identified expanded antigen-specific CD4+ clonotypes in the ViraFEST assay. The culture ran for 10 days, and then CD4+ T cells were isolated. The healthy vaccine recipients, who had no prior SARS-CoV-2 infection, showed negative nucleocapsid antibodies. Cultivation was performed at a few million PBMC per well with 8 to 10 IU/ml IL-2 and 10 ug/ml peptides added. The authors replaced half the medium with IL-2 medium on days 3 and 7. Regarding the study as a whole: Few convalescent patients were included, and no early post-infection timepoints were sampled. Clones induced by infection and by vaccine showed marked clonal contraction late after vaccination.

The CDR3 sequence is 12 residues long. Trimming pared 5 bases from V and 4 bases from J, leaving 8 bases between. Worth noting for this clone: The antigen is not known.

Measured with immunoSEQ multiplex PCR; TCRdb has only the in-frame clones, and not every one. This table holds tens of thousands of clones, 60% to 75% found once. The sequencing here drew on CD4+ T cells from PBMCs cultured with HCoV-NL63 spike peptides, taken before COVID-19 vaccination. This receptor was obtained from a human donor who received a COVID-19 vaccine. The chain links TRBV12-3 or TRBV12-4 to TRBJ1-2; D unclear. The CDR3 protein is CASSPGSYGYTF. CDR3 coding DNA: TGTGCCAGCAGTCCGGGATCCTATGGCTACACCTTC.